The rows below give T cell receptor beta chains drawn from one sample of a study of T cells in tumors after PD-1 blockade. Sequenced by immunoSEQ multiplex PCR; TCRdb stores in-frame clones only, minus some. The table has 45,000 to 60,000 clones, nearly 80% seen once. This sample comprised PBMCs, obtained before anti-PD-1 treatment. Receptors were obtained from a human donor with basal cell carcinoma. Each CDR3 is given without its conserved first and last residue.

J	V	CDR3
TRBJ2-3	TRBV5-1	ASSLGSTVGTDTQY
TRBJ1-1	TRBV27	ASSLSRTGFQAF
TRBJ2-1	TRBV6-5	ASSGVNEQF
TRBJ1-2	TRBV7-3	ASSPTGVGHGYT
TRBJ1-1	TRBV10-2	ASAMGQSTEAF
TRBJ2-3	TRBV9	ASSVGADTQY
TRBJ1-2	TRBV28	ASSTRTGWGIYGYT
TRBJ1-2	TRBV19	ASSEAQTANYGYT
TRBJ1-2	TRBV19	ASSIGRADGGYT
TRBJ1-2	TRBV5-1	ASSLGGTGIGYT
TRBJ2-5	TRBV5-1	ASSGSGGGGETQY
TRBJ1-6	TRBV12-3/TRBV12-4	ASSLGTSPTLH
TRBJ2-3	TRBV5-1	ASSLGQEGTDTQY
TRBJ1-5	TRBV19	ASSRRAGTGANQPQH
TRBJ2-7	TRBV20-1	SASGGTSYEQY
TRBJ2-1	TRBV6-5	ASQLSSYNEQF
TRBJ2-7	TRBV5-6	ASSLTTESSYEQY
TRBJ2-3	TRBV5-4	ASNHQGPSTDTQY
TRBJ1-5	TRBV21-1	ASSKGGRNQPQH
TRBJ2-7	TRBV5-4	ASSLAGTGAHEQY
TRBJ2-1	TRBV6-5	ASSARGDEQF
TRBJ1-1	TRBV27	ASSPMWGETEAF
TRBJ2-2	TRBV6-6	ASSPHRGRTNTGELF
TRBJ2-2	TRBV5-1	ASSLAANTGELF
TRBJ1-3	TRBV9	ASSVAIGGNTIY
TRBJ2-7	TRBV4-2	ASSQDLAYEQY
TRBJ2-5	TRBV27	AGSYRGETQY
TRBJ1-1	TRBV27	ASSPRGPEAF
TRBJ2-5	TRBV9	ASSVGGLGGQETQY
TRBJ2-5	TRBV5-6	ASSYGVGETQY
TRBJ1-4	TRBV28	ASPPGLPLPSEKLF
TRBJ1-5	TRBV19	ASTPLSHQPQH
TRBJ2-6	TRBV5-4	ASSPGGPGANVLT
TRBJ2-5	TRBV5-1	ASSLTPRETQY
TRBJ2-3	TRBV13	ASSFERVLGDTQY
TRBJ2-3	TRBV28	ASSLTDTQY
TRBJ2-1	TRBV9	ASSGTSARNYNEQF
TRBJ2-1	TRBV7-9	ASKGQGFYEQF
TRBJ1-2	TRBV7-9	ASSLAYGGATYGYT
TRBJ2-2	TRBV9	ASSLRGVPANTGELF
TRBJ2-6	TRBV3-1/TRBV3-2	ASSQDSVGTGANVLT